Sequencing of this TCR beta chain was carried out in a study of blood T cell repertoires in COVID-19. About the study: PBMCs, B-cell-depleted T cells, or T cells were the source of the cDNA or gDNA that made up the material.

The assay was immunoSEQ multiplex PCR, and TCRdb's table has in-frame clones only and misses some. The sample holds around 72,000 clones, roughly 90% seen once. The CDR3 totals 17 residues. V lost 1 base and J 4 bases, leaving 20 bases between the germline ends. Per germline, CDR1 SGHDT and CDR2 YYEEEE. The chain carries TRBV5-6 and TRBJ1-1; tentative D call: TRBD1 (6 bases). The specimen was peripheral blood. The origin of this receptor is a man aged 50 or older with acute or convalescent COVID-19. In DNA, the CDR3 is TGTGCCAGCAGCTTGAAAAAGCAGGGGCTACGCGGCACTGAAGCTTTCTTT. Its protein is CASSLKKQGLRGTEAFF.